This T cell receptor (beta chain) was documented in a study of identifying expanded T cells in peripheral blood (dated by TCRdb to about 2019). In the study overall: Technical replicates were generated by sequencing separate aliquots of the same genomic DNA pool, and four replicates were compared pairwise.

General study outcomes and caveats: The authors expected biological variance in healthy repertoires might increase further over much longer intervals such as months to years. The binomial model flagged approximately 1.2 differentially abundant clones between technical replicates, compared with about 16 over about 2 weeks and 18 to 20 over approximately four weeks. In all healthy donors, the variance in clone template counts between samples taken around two weeks apart rose significantly as total template count increased. Across all healthy-donor time intervals, the beta-binomial model significantly cut both the number of clones called differentially abundant and the false-positive rate.

TCRbeta CDR3 regions were profiled by bias-controlled multiplex PCR amplification of genomic DNA with the immunoSEQ Assay. Turning to the authors' computational methods: To quantify the absolute abundance of each unique TCRbeta CDR3 region, the sequences were collapsed and filtered. Differential abundance was tested with two models: a binomial (Fisher-equivalent) model and a beta-binomial model that adds time-dependent variance fitted from healthy donors. Clones with fewer than 5 combined templates were removed, and differential abundance was called for clones with a Benjamini-Hochberg FDR below 0.01. Beta-binomial variance was modeled as a function of total template count across the two samples using the form v = (b*log(k)+a)^2. In TCRdb, the immuneACCESS table is reduced to in-frame sequences with V and J assigned. These tables do not hold every clone; where another copy was compared, an unresolved V gene accounts for under half, and the others remain unexplained. V, J and clone size reflect that table, while D and trimming were determined from the DNA. Within this sample are approximately 120,000 clones, with about 87% of them counted one time only. The biggest ten clones account for 7.5% to 9.5% of the sample.

Comments on this clone: The antigen it recognizes is unknown. No clone much larger than this one lies a single base away; base qualities are absent.

During the collection period, no immune events, such as infections, were documented for the healthy donors. Time-dependent variance in a beta-binomial model of T-cell clone differential abundance was calibrated using healthy-donor blood repertoires as a training cohort. The training cohort included around 10 healthy donors, of whom 3 were female and 7 were male. The donors were between about 29 and 64 years old, with an average age of about 47 years. Obtained from a commercial supplier, whole blood was collected from each healthy donor at three time points set about 2 weeks apart. For immunosequencing, genomic DNA was extracted from whole blood that had not been sorted. The CDR3, from cysteine to phenylalanine, totals 12 residues. Of all the DNA, just the CDR3 is kept, 36 bases in frame from base 1. As encoded in the germline V gene, CDR1 is SQVTM while CDR2 is ANQGSEA. The junction carries 8 bases between V and J, which are trimmed by 5 bases and 0 bases respectively.

The TCR comes from a person aged 18-69 years in good health. Input material: blood. The chain is assembled from TRBV29-1 and TRBJ2-7, with the D gene call left open. The DNA sequence is given as TGCAGCGTTATGTCGGACTCCTACGAGCAGTACTTC. The translation is CSVMSDSYEQYF.